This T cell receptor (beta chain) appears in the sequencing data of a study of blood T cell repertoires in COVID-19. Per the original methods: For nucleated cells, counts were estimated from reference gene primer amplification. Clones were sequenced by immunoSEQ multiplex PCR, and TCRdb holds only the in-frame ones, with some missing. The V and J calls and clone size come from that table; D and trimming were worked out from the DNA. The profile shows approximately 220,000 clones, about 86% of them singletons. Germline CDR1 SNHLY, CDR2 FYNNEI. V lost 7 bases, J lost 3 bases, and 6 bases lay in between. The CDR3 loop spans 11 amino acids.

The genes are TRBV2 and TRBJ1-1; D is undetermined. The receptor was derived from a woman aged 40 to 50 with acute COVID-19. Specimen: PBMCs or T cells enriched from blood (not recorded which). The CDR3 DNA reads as TGTGCCAGCATGAGGGACACTGAAGCTTTCTTT. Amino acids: CASMRDTEAFF.